The rows below give T cell receptor beta chains drawn from one sample of a study of blood T cell repertoires in COVID-19. Repertoires were generated with immunoSEQ multiplex PCR, while TCRdb's copy carries only in-frame clones and drops some. The sample shows 150,000 to 200,000 clones, approximately 86% of them seen only once. Sequenced input: peripheral blood. The source is a man in his 70s with acute or convalescent COVID-19. CDR3s include the opening cysteine and the closing phenylalanine or tryptophan. The D gene is left open where the match is weak. Clone size is not always given. Where it is, it says once, few, many or a class for expanded clones.

>15|TRBJ2-2|NA|TRBV9|NA
CASSARDSHTGELFF
TGTGCCAGCAGCGCAAGGGACTCCCATACCGGGGAGCTGTTTTTT
>14|TRBJ1-2|TRBD1|TRBV19|NA
CASRRQGAAYGYTF
TGTGCCAGTAGGCGACAGGGGGCCGCCTATGGCTACACCTTC
>15|TRBJ1-5|TRBD1|TRBV30|once
CAWRGTGFGNQPQHF
TGTGCCTGGAGAGGGACAGGGTTTGGCAATCAGCCCCAGCATTTT
>15|TRBJ2-5|TRBD2|TRBV5-8|NA
CASSLGGLAGETQYF
TGTGCCAGCAGCTTGGGGGGACTAGCGGGTGAGACCCAGTACTTC
>14|TRBJ1-5|NA|TRBV3-1/TRBV3-2|NA
CASSQDLTDQPQHF
TGTGCCAGCAGCCAAGATCTAACTGATCAGCCCCAGCATTTT
>14|TRBJ2-6|NA|TRBV5-5|once
CASSKGDRANVLTF
TGTGCCAGCAGTAAGGGGGACCGGGCCAACGTCCTGACTTTC
>13|TRBJ1-5|NA|TRBV5-5|NA
CASSSDGDQPQHF
TGTGCCAGCAGCTCCGACGGAGATCAGCCCCAGCATTTT
>13|TRBJ1-1|NA|TRBV15|NA
CATREVMNTEAFF
TGTGCCACCAGGGAGGTGATGAACACTGAAGCTTTCTTT
>15|TRBJ1-4|NA|TRBV9|NA
CASSVGSVQNEKLFF
TGTGCCAGCAGCGTAGGGTCAGTTCAAAATGAAAAACTGTTTTTT
>16|TRBJ2-1|TRBD1|TRBV5-1|NA
CASSLGRGQPSNEQFF
TGCGCCAGCAGCTTGGGCAGGGGGCAACCCTCCAATGAGCAGTTCTTC
>13|TRBJ2-4|NA|TRBV5-1|NA
CASSVVRENIQYF
TGCGCCAGCAGCGTGGTTAGAGAAAACATTCAGTACTTC
>13|TRBJ2-5|NA|TRBV11-2|NA
CASSFEPQETQYF
TGTGCCAGCAGCTTTGAGCCTCAAGAGACCCAGTACTTC
>12|TRBJ1-6|NA|TRBV6-6|NA
CASSPPDSRLHF
TGTGCCAGCAGCCCCCCCGACAGTCGTCTACACTTT
>16|TRBJ2-7|TRBD2|TRBV9|NA
CASSGGLAGFSYEQYF
TGTGCCAGCAGCGGTGGACTAGCGGGCTTCTCCTACGAGCAGTACTTC
>15|TRBJ1-2|NA|TRBV7-9|NA
CASSLLRDWDYGYTF
TGTGCCAGCAGCTTATTGAGGGATTGGGACTATGGCTACACCTTC
>16|TRBJ2-5|NA|TRBV9|NA
CASSVLAGGYQETQYF
TGTGCCAGCAGCGTATTAGCAGGGGGGTACCAAGAGACCCAGTACTTC